Each of the 19 T cell receptor beta chains below was sequenced from the same sample in a study of T cell repertoires in cytomegalovirus infection. One entry per CDR3 protein results from TCRdb running MiXCR on the reads. The sample lists under 350,000 distinct CDR3 sequences; more than 8% were seen once. Sequenced material: PBMCs. The receptors come from a human donor in good health (CMV status not recorded). Some clones in this sample may be carry-over from other donors' samples.

This clonotype was picked up many times. The chain carries TRBV7-2 and TRBJ2-7, with 9 bases fitting TRBD2. Trimming at V came to 4 bases and at J to 0 bases, leaving 4 bases not matched to a gene. The germline V gene has CDR1 SGHTA and CDR2 FQGNSA. This CDR3 contains 15 residues. The CDR3 nucleotides read TGTGCCAGCAGCTCTAGCGGGGTGAGCTCCTACGAGCAGTACTTC. Its protein is CASSSSGVSSYEQYF.

The CDR3 region is CASSLFGSSNEQFF. The CDR3, as DNA: TGTGCCAGTAGCCTCTTCGGGAGTAGTAATGAGCAGTTCTTC. This chain links TRBV19 with TRBJ2-1; tentatively, D is TRBD2 (6 bases). The CDR3 consists of 14 residues. V was shortened by 6 bases and J by 7 bases, with 16 bases between the two germline ends. From germline, CDR1 is LNHDA and CDR2 SQIVND (reference sequence).

This clonotype was seen more than once but under ten times. The V gene is TRBV18, the J gene TRBJ1-2; D might be TRBD1 (6 bases). V dropped 4 bases and J dropped 6 bases, with 12 bases sitting between them. Germline loops: CDR1 KGHSH, CDR2 LQKENI. CDR3 size: 13 residues. The CDR3 loop is CASSRTRQDGYTF. As DNA, the CDR3 is TGTGCCAGCTCACGAACTCGACAGGATGGCTACACCTTC.

The chain carries TRBV10-3 and TRBJ1-1; possible D gene TRBD1, 5 bases. Per germline, CDR1 ENHRY and CDR2 SYGVKD. The CDR3 length is 14 residues. Trimming removed 5 bases from V and 1 base from J, with 11 bases in between. CDR3 sequence: CAISPGTANTEAFF. As DNA, the CDR3 is TGTGCCATCAGTCCCGGGACGGCGAACACTGAAGCTTTCTTT.

This clonotype has a handful of counts. The gene calls are TRBV6-2 or TRBV6-3 and TRBJ2-2; 8 nucleotides match TRBD2. The CDR3 runs to 14 residues. V was clipped by 6 bases and J by 6 bases; unmatched bases: 6. Germline V gene sequence: CDR1 MNHEY, CDR2 SVGEGT. This CDR3 reads CASSRLAQAGELFF. The DNA of the CDR3 is TGTGCCAGCAGCAGACTAGCGCAAGCCGGGGAGCTGTTTTTT.

This clonotype was seen many times. The chain uses TRBV28 and TRBJ2-7; 7 nucleotides agree with TRBD2. J lost 1 base, V lost 6 bases, and 9 bases had no gene match. The CDR3 covers 15 residues. Germline CDR1 is MDHEN and CDR2 is SYDVKM. CDR3 in DNA: TGTGCCAGCAGCCCCGGACCCGGGAGGTCCTACGAGCAGTACTTC. This translates into CASSPGPGRSYEQYF.

A remark on this clonotype: This could be a read error, since a much larger clone is one nucleotide away. The V gene is TRBV7-2, the J gene TRBJ2-7; D may be TRBD1 (5 bases). Germline assignment: CDR1 SGHTA and CDR2 FQGNSA. Deletions cut 4 bases from V and 2 bases from J, with 12 bases between. The CDR3 has 14 residues. CDR3 region: CASSSIGAAYEQYF. Written as DNA, the CDR3 is TGTGCCAGCAGCTCGATAGGGGCTGCCTACGAGCAGTACTTC.

The V call is TRBV19, the J call TRBJ2-3; 7 bases match TRBD2. The junction had 4 bases not matched to a gene; V was cut back by 6 bases and J by 1 base. The germline CDR1 and CDR2 sequences are LNHDA and SQIVND (reference sequence). This CDR3 contains 14 residues. In nucleotides, the CDR3 is TGTGCCAGTAGGGAGCGGGGTCGCACAGATACGCAGTATTTT. It is translated as CASRERGRTDTQYF.

This clonotype was counted a few times. The J gene is TRBJ1-1, the V gene TRBV11-2; a possible D gene is TRBD1 (6 bases). The CDR3 contains 17 residues. V lost 4 bases and J 1 base, leaving 19 bases between the germline ends. CDR1 is SGHAT, CDR2 FQNNGV, per germline. The CDR3 DNA is TGTGCCAGCAGCTCACGACAGGCTCCCGAACCGAACACTGAAGCTTTCTTT. Encoded protein: CASSSRQAPEPNTEAFF.

This clonotype was counted only a few times. The rearrangement uses TRBV12-3 or TRBV12-4 and TRBJ2-7; no firm D call. The CDR3 loop spans 14 amino acids. The V gene lost 2 bases and the J gene lost 7 bases, with 15 bases spanning the gap. CDR3 residues: CASSLFVDLGEQYF. In nucleotides, the CDR3 is TGTGCCAGCAGTTTATTCGTCGACCTGGGTGAGCAGTACTTC.

There are many counts of this clonotype. The CDR3 sequence: CASSVSDSGYQETQYF. The CDR3 DNA follows: TGTGCCAGTAGTGTCTCGGACAGCGGGTACCAAGAGACCCAGTACTTC. This sequence joins TRBV19 and TRBJ2-5, with D perhaps matching TRBD1 or TRBD2 (6 bases each). CDR3 size: 16 residues. Germline loops: CDR1 LNHDA, CDR2 SQIVND (reference sequence). V was pared by 5 bases and J by 0 bases, with 16 bases between.

Ten or more counts support this clonotype. V and J are TRBV7-8 and TRBJ2-7; no reliable D call. V was clipped by 5 bases and J by 6 bases, with 11 bases between them. Germline lookup yields CDR1 SGHVS and CDR2 FQNEAQ. The CDR3 spans 12 residues. Here the CDR3 DNA reads TGTGCCAGCAGCCAAGACTGGGGCGAGCAGTACTTC. Translation: CASSQDWGEQYF.

The chain combines TRBV7-2 with TRBJ2-3, with D perhaps TRBD2 (6 bases). Germline V CDR1 and CDR2: SGHTA, FQGNSA. This CDR3 contains 13 residues. Deletions cut 5 bases from V and 2 bases from J, with 8 bases between. The CDR3 loop reads CASSGGNTDTQYF. DNA of the CDR3: TGTGCCAGCAGCGGAGGGAACACAGATACGCAGTATTTT. The complete variable domain, with remaining parts taken from reference TRBV7-2 and TRBJ2-3, reads GAGVSQSPSNKVTEKGKDVELRCDPISGHTALYWYRQSLGQGLEFLIYFQGNSAPDKSGLPSDRFSAERTGGSVSTLTIQRTQQEDSAVYLCASSGGNTDTQYFGPGTRLTVL.

This sequence joins TRBV11-2 and TRBJ2-7, with D perhaps TRBD2 (6 bases). The V and J ends lost 5 bases and 5 bases respectively, with 16 bases between them. The CDR3 has 14 residues. Germline values: CDR1 SGHAT, CDR2 FQNNGV. The CDR3 spells CASSPCGGMDEQYF. CDR3 DNA sequence: TGTGCCAGCAGCCCCTGTGGCGGGATGGACGAGCAGTACTTC.

The genes are TRBV20-1 and TRBJ1-3; a weak D match, TRBD1 (5 bases). CDR1 is DFQATT, CDR2 SNEGSKA, per germline (reference sequence). V was shortened by 3 bases and J by 0 bases, with 18 bases between the two germline ends. The CDR3 loop spans 17 amino acids. The CDR3 DNA is TGCAGTGCTAGCGGTGGGACGGCTCTTGTCTCTGGAAACACCATATATTTT. It codes for CSASGGTALVSGNTIYF.

Worth noting for this clonotype: This clone may be a read error of a much larger clone one base away. The V gene is TRBV7-8, the J gene TRBJ2-3; D is unclear. In germline, CDR1 is SGHVS, CDR2 FQNEAQ. The CDR3 is 13 residues long. The ends were cut back, 2 bases at V and 4 bases at J, with 7 bases in the middle. The CDR3 region is CASSLIGSDTQYF. CDR3 nucleotide sequence: TGTGCCAGCAGCTTAATTGGCTCAGATACGCAGTATTTT.

The chain couples TRBV20-1 to TRBJ1-5, with 8 bases aligning to TRBD1. Trimming removed 6 bases from V and 3 bases from J; junction bases left unmatched: 7. The CDR3 is made up of 14 amino acids. Germline CDR1 is DFQATT and CDR2 is SNEGSKA (reference sequence). The CDR3 DNA sequence: TGCAGTGCCCCGGACAGGGTTAACAATCAGCCCCAGCATTTT. Translation gives CSAPDRVNNQPQHF.

The chain recombines TRBV20-1 with TRBJ2-5, with 8 bases aligning to TRBD1. Per the germline V gene, CDR1 is DFQATT and CDR2 is SNEGSKA (reference sequence). V lost 7 bases and J lost 5; bases outside the gene matches: 9. The length of the CDR3 is 13 residues. The CDR3 is CSVLEDREETQYF. CDR3 bases: TGCAGTGTCCTGGAGGACAGGGAGGAGACCCAGTACTTC.

In this sample, this clonotype turned up a few times. This sequence joins TRBV11-3 and TRBJ1-2; D uncertain. CDR3 length: 12 amino acids. Between the trimmed V and J ends, which lost 11 bases and 2 bases, there was a span of 12 bases. Germline V gives CDR1 SGHNT, CDR2 YENEEA. DNA for the CDR3: TGTGCCGCCCCTGGCGGGAACTATGGCTACACCTTC. This encodes CAAPGGNYGYTF. Variable domain in full (rest from reference TRBV11-3 and TRBJ1-2): EAGVVQSPRYKIIEKKQPVAFWCNPISGHNTLYWYLQNLGQGPELLIRYENEEAVDDSQLPKDRFSAERLKGVDSTLKIQPAELGDSAVYLCAAPGGNYGYTFGSGTRLTVV.